These 7 T cell receptor beta chains came from one sample sequenced in a study of a mutant IDH1 vaccine in newly diagnosed glioma. Generated by immunoSEQ multiplex PCR, the TCRdb table keeps only in-frame clones and is missing some. The repertoire consists of approximately 56,000 clones, with about 71% occurring once and the leading ten covering 5% to 6%. Their target antigens are unknown. Sample time point: week 47, end of study. The investigators gave 300 ug of mutant IDH1 20-mer peptide in each vaccine dose, together with topical imiquimod. The specimen was PBMCs, collected from a glioma patient whose treatment included an IDH1 peptide vaccine. All receptors come from a man aged 45-65 years with glioma.

The chain has TRBV9 and TRBJ1-2; 9 nucleotides match TRBD1. The V segment lost 3 bases and the J segment 6 bases; nucleotides outside the gene matches: 6. This CDR3 has 14 amino acids. The germline CDR1 and CDR2 sequences are SGDLS and YYNGEE. The CDR3 DNA sequence: TGTGCCAGCAGCGGGTGGGACAGGGCGGATGGCTACACCTTC. It codes for CASSGWDRADGYTF.

The rearrangement links TRBV5-1 to TRBJ2-5, with D uncertain. V shed 5 bases and J shed 1 base, with 12 bases lying between them. The CDR3 runs to 14 residues. Germline V lookup: CDR1 SGHRS, CDR2 YFSETQ. The CDR3 is CASRPGGSQETQYF. The CDR3 coding sequence is TGCGCCAGCAGACCCGGTGGCAGCCAAGAGACCCAGTACTTC.

The gene calls are TRBV7-3 and TRBJ2-1, with a weak D call TRBD2 (5 bases). There are 14 residues in the CDR3. Germline loops: CDR1 SGHTA, CDR2 FQGTGA. The germline V and J ends were trimmed by 5 bases and 7 bases, with 15 bases remaining between them. CDR3 loop: CASSLLHGDNEQFF. DNA for the CDR3: TGTGCCAGCAGCCTCTTACACGGGGATAATGAGCAGTTCTTC. The full variable domain, with the rest looked up from reference TRBV7-3 and TRBJ2-1, is GAGVSQTPSNKVTEKGKYVELRCDPISGHTALYWYRQSLGQGPEFLIYFQGTGAADDSGLPNDRFFAVRPEGSVSTLKIQRTERGDSAVYLCASSLLHGDNEQFFGPGTRLTVL.

This chain links TRBV5-1 with TRBJ1-2, with 7 bases matching TRBD1. Germline CDR1 reads SGHRS; CDR2 reads YFSETQ. With 4 bases clipped from V and 3 bases from J, the junction kept 6 bases outside the gene matches. CDR3 length: 14 amino acids. CDR3 coding DNA: TGCGCCAGCAGCCCTGGGACAGACTACTATGGCTACACCTTC. Amino acid sequence: CASSPGTDYYGYTF.

The J gene is TRBJ1-5, the V gene TRBV7-2; D ambiguous. Trimming cost V 1 base and J 0 bases, with 10 bases left between them. There are 16 residues in the CDR3. Germline V lookup: CDR1 SGHTA, CDR2 FQGNSA. This chain's CDR3 is CASSLVSEFSNQPQHF. The CDR3 region has the DNA TGTGCCAGCAGCTTAGTGTCCGAGTTTAGCAATCAGCCCCAGCATTTT.

This clone was observed once. CDR3 in DNA: TGTGCCTGGACCCCCAGGGACTATGGCTACACCTTC. Amino acid sequence: CAWTPRDYGYTF. The J gene is TRBJ1-2, the V gene TRBV30, with a weak D call TRBD1 (5 bases). Germline loops: CDR1 GTSNPN, CDR2 SVGIG (reference sequence). The CDR3 covers 12 residues. Trimming pared 4 bases from V and 3 bases from J, leaving 9 bases between.

The V and J genes are TRBV6-5 and TRBJ1-5; the D is unclear. Germline CDR1 and CDR2: MNHEY and SVGAGI. This CDR3 region has 13 residues. The germline V and J ends were trimmed by 5 bases and 0 bases, with 5 bases remaining between them. DNA of the CDR3: TGTGCCAGCAGTCAGTATAGCAATCAGCCCCAGCATTTT. Its protein product is CASSQYSNQPQHF.